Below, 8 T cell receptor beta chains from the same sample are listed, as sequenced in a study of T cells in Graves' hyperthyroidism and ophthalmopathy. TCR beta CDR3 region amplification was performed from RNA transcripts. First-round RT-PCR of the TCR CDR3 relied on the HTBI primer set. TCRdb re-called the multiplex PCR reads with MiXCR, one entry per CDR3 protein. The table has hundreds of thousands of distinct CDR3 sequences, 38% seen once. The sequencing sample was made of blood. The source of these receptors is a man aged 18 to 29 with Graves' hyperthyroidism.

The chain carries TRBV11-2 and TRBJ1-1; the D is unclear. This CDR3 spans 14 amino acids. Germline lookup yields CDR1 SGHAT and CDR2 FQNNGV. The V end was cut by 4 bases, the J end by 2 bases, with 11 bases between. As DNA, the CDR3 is TGTGCCAGCAGCTCTATTTATCCAAACACTGAAGCTTTCTTT. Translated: CASSSIYPNTEAFF.

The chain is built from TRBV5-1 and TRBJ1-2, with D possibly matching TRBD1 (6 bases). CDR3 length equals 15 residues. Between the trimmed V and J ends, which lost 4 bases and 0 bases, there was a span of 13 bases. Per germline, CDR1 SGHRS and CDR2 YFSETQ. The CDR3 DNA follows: TGCGCCAGCAGCCTAGGACAGCCAGCTAACTATGGCTACACCTTC. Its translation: CASSLGQPANYGYTF.

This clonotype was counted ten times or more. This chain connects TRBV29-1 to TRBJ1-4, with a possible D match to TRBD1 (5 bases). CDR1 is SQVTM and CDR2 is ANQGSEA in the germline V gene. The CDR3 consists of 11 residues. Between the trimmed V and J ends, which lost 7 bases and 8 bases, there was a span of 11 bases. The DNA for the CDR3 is TGCAGCGGGGGCGATGGGGAAAAACTGTTTTTT. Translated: CSGGDGEKLFF.

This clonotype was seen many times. In nucleotides, the CDR3 is TGTGCCAGCAGCTTAGTCCAAGAGACCCAGTACTTC. Its protein product is CASSLVQETQYF. The chain uses TRBV7-9 and TRBJ2-5; D gene unclear. The CDR3 runs 12 residues. CDR1 and CDR2 from the germline V gene are SEHNR and FQNEAQ (reference sequence). Trimming pared 1 base from V and 1 base from J, leaving 1 base between.

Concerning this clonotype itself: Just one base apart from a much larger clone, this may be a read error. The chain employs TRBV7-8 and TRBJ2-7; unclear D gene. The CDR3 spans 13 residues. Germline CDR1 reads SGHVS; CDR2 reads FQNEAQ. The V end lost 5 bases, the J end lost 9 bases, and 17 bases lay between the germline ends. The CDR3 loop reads CASSGLPDHGQYF. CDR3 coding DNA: TGTGCCAGCAGCGGTCTCCCCGATCACGGGCAGTACTTC. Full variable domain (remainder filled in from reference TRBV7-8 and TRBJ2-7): GAGVSQSPRYKVAKRGQDVALRCDPISGHVSLFWYQQALGQGPEFLTYFQNEAQLDKSGLPSDRFFAERPEGSVSTLKIQRTQQEDSAVYLCASSGLPDHGQYFGPGTRLTVT.

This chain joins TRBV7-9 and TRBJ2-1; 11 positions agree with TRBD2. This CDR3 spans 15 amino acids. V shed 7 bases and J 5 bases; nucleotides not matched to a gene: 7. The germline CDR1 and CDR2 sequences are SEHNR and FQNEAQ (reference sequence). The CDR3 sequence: CASTLLAGVDNEQFF. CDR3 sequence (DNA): TGTGCCAGCACCCTACTAGCGGGGGTTGACAATGAGCAGTTCTTC.

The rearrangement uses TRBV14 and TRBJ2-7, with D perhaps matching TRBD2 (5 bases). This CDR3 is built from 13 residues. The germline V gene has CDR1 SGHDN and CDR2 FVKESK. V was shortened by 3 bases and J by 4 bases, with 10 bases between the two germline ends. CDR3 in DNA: TGTGCCAGCAGCCACGGACTGGAGTACGAGCAGTACTTC. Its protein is CASSHGLEYEQYF.

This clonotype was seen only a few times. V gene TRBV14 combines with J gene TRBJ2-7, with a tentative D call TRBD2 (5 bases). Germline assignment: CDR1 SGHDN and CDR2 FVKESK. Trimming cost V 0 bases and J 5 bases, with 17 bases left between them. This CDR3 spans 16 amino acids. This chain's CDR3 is CASSQEWALVFDEQYF. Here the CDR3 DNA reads TGTGCCAGCAGCCAAGAATGGGCACTAGTCTTCGACGAGCAGTACTTC. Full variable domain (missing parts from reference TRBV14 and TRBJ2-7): EAGVTQFPSHSVIEKGQTVTLRCDPISGHDNLYWYRRVMGKEIKFLLHFVKESKQDESGMPNNRFLAERTGGTYSTLKVQPAELEDSGVYFCASSQEWALVFDEQYFGPGTRLTVT.